What follows are 24 T cell receptor beta chains derived from one specimen sequenced in a study of blood T cells in healthy people across ages. Through a sample-barcoded 5' primer and a J-beta primer mix, a second PCR was run for 7 to 11 cycles. From the 5' RACE reads, TCRdb called clonotypes with MiXCR, one entry per CDR3 protein. The table shows 1,100,000 or so distinct CDR3 sequences, with under 45% occurring only once. Sequences were obtained from blood. These receptor sequences come from an older woman in good health.

V usage is TRBV27 and J usage is TRBJ1-2, with 7 positions matching TRBD1. The CDR3 spans 14 residues. V lost 4 bases to trimming and J lost 4 bases; unmatched junction nucleotides: 6. Germline V CDR1 and CDR2: MNHEY, SMNVEV (reference sequence). In nucleotides, the CDR3 is TGTGCCAGCAGTTCGACAGGGTTGAGCTATGGCTACACCTTC. Translated, it gives CASSSTGLSYGYTF.

Of note for this clonotype: A junction boundary mismatches the germline segment, possibly from a read error. The chain links TRBV19 to TRBJ2-3, with D unresolved. This CDR3 is built from 13 residues. Germline-derived CDR1 and CDR2 are LNHDA and SQIVND (reference sequence). The CDR3 protein is CARSIGSTDTQYF. As DNA, the CDR3 is TGTGCCAGGAGTATTGGTTCCACAGATACGCAGTATTTT.

The V and J genes are TRBV20-1 and TRBJ1-6; D gene ambiguous. Trimming stripped 0 bases from V and 6 bases from J, with 12 bases between. The length of the CDR3 is 15 residues. Germline V lookup: CDR1 DFQATT, CDR2 SNEGSKA (reference sequence). CDR3 region: CSARDPLDVNSPLHF. The CDR3, as DNA: TGCAGTGCTAGAGATCCCCTCGACGTTAATTCACCCCTCCACTTT.

The V call is TRBV7-8, the J call TRBJ2-1, with 12 bases aligning to TRBD2. Trimming cost V 5 bases and J 7 bases; bases outside gene matches: 12. CDR1 and CDR2 (germline): SGHVS, FQNEAQ. The CDR3 covers 17 residues. In DNA, the CDR3 is TGTGCCAGCAGCGTCTCCCGTTCCGGGACTAGCGGGAATGAGCAGTTCTTC. It translates to CASSVSRSGTSGNEQFF.

The rearrangement links TRBV30 to TRBJ1-6; D gene unclear. The CDR3 is made up of 14 amino acids. V was clipped by 7 bases and J by 0 bases, with 10 bases between them. CDR1 is GTSNPN, CDR2 SVGIG, per germline (reference sequence). The CDR3 protein is CALGPSSYNSPLHF. The CDR3 DNA reads as TGTGCCTTAGGACCGAGCTCCTATAATTCACCCCTCCACTTT.

This clonotype has a count of ten or more. The rearrangement joins TRBV20-1 to TRBJ1-2, with D uncertain. V lost 1 base and J 6 bases, leaving 9 bases between the germline ends. The CDR3 runs to 12 residues. The germline V gene encodes CDR1 DFQATT and CDR2 SNEGSKA (reference sequence). The CDR3 spells CSARAGWDGYTF. The DNA for the CDR3 is TGCAGTGCTAGAGCGGGCTGGGATGGCTACACCTTC.

V gene TRBV5-1 combines with J gene TRBJ2-5, with D unclear. V lost 4 bases, J lost 4 bases, and 11 bases lay in between. Germline lookup yields CDR1 SGHRS and CDR2 YFSETQ. There are 13 residues in the CDR3. The CDR3 DNA is TGCGCCAGCAGCGTGTACACAAGAGAGACCCAGTACTTC. This gives the protein CASSVYTRETQYF.

The chain joins TRBV20-1 to TRBJ2-7; D remains unclear. This CDR3 comprises 12 residues. The germline V gene has CDR1 DFQATT and CDR2 SNEGSKA (reference sequence). V lost 6 bases and J 0 bases, leaving 9 bases between the germline ends. Written as DNA, the CDR3 is TGCAGTGCAAAGGACGTCTCCTACGAGCAGTACTTC. This codes for CSAKDVSYEQYF.

The rearrangement links TRBV20-1 to TRBJ2-7, with a weak D call TRBD1 (8 bases). Judging by the DNA end, TRBJ2-5 fits better; the J call may be wrong. Germline lookup yields CDR1 DFQATT and CDR2 SNEGSKA (reference sequence). The CDR3 runs to 14 residues. The DNA for the CDR3 is TGCAGTGCACCTAAGACAGGGGAGGGAGAGACCCAGTACTTC. Amino acids: CSAPKTGEGETQYF.

This clonotype was counted ten times or more. The genes are TRBV12-3 or TRBV12-4 and TRBJ2-5; D not resolved. CDR3 length: 12 residues. Trimming shortened V by 5 bases and J by 0 bases, and 4 bases separated the two germline ends. The CDR3 DNA is TGTGCCAGCAGTCCCTACCAAGAGACCCAGTACTTC. Amino acids: CASSPYQETQYF.

In its sample, this clonotype was seen many times. The chain employs TRBV29-1 and TRBJ2-3; tentative D call: TRBD2 (6 bases). Germline V gene data show CDR1 as SQVTM and CDR2 as ANQGSEA. Trimming removed 6 bases from V and 4 bases from J, with 14 bases in between. The length of the CDR3 is 13 residues. CDR3 nucleotides: TGCAGCGTCGGGAGTCTAGCTTCAGATACGCAGTATTTT. Translation gives CSVGSLASDTQYF.

CDR3 sequence reads: CATSRLAPRDRDEQYF. The CDR3 DNA reads as TGTGCCACCAGCAGATTGGCCCCTCGGGACAGGGACGAGCAGTACTTC. This chain uses TRBV15 with TRBJ2-7; 9 nucleotides match TRBD1. Germline CDR1 reads LNHNV; CDR2 reads YYDKDF (reference sequence). V lost 2 bases to trimming and J lost 5 bases; unmatched junction nucleotides: 10. The CDR3 runs to 16 residues.

This clonotype appeared once. This rearrangement joins TRBV27 to TRBJ2-6, with 8 bases matching TRBD1. CDR1 MNHEY and CDR2 SMNVEV come from the germline V gene (reference sequence). Trimming at V came to 4 bases and at J to 3 bases, leaving 2 bases not matched to a gene. This CDR3 is built from 15 residues. The CDR3 DNA reads TGTGCCAGCAGTTCACAGGGGGGTGGGGCCAACGTCCTGACTTTC. It is translated as CASSSQGGGANVLTF.

The chain links TRBV4-2 to TRBJ2-1; 12 bases are shared with TRBD2. This CDR3 has 18 amino acids. Germline assignment: CDR1 LGHNA and CDR2 YNFKEQ. The junction had 4 bases not matched to a gene; V was cut back by 1 base and J by 0 bases. CDR3 in DNA: TGTGCCAGCAGCCAAGGGACTAGCGGGGCCCCCTCCTACAATGAGCAGTTCTTC. This translates into CASSQGTSGAPSYNEQFF.

The gene calls are TRBV12-3 or TRBV12-4 and TRBJ2-2; D call uncertain. Trimming shortened V by 6 bases and J by 4 bases, and 18 bases separated the two germline ends. The CDR3 has 16 amino acids. The CDR3 sequence: CASRPVGTRVTGELFF. The DNA for the CDR3 is TGTGCCAGCAGGCCCGTAGGAACCCGGGTCACCGGGGAGCTGTTTTTT.

For this clonotype: At one boundary the junction diverges from the germline segment, which might be a read error. This chain links TRBV25-1 with TRBJ2-7, with 10 bases identical to TRBD1. The CDR3 covers 20 residues. Germline CDR1 is MGHDK and CDR2 is SYGVNS. The CDR3 protein is CASRANPGQGPSGDSHEQYF. DNA for the CDR3: TGTGCCAGCAGAGCTAACCCGGGACAGGGGCCTAGCGGTGACTCCCACGAGCAGTACTTC.

This clonotype was seen just once. The CDR3 DNA sequence: TGTGCCAGCAGCCAAGATCCTGGGGCGCAGCCCCAGCATTTT. Protein sequence: CASSQDPGAQPQHF. The gene calls are TRBV3-1 and TRBJ1-5, with D maybe TRBD1 (5 bases). This CDR3 spans 14 amino acids. Germline V gene lookup returns CDR1 LGHDT and CDR2 YNNKEL (reference sequence). V gave up 0 bases and J gave up 7 bases, with 10 bases separating them. Variable domain in full (rest from reference TRBV3-1 and TRBJ1-5): DTAVSQTPKYLVTQMGNDKSIKCEQNLGHDTMYWYKQDSKKFLKIMFSYNNKELIINETVPNRFSPKSPDKAHLNLHINSLELGDSAVYFCASSQDPGAQPQHFGDGTRLSIL.

This chain links TRBV6-4 with TRBJ2-1, with 7 bases matching TRBD2. CDR1 and CDR2 (germline): MRHNA, SNTAGT. The CDR3 loop spans 15 amino acids. Losses at the gene ends were 4 bases for V and 4 bases for J; bases not matched to a gene: 7. This CDR3 is CASSARSSGYNEQFF. CDR3 nucleotide sequence: TGTGCCAGCAGTGCACGTTCTAGCGGTTACAATGAGCAGTTCTTC.

In this sample, this clonotype turned up a few times. V usage is TRBV7-9 and J usage is TRBJ1-2, with 8 bases aligning to TRBD1. CDR3 size: 14 residues. Germline trimming cut 0 bases from V and 6 bases from J; bases unmatched to any gene: 3. Looked up from germline, CDR1 is SEHNR and CDR2 is FQNEAQ (reference sequence). The CDR3 region has the DNA TGTGCCAGCAGCTTAGCCGACAGGGGTAATGGCTACACCTTC. It is translated as CASSLADRGNGYTF.

This clonotype was observed a handful of times. The chain couples TRBV25-1 to TRBJ2-1, with D hard to call. Germline V gene sequence: CDR1 MGHDK, CDR2 SYGVNS. The V and J ends lost 1 base and 5 bases respectively, with 12 bases between them. The CDR3 is made up of 15 amino acids. The CDR3 DNA follows: TGTGCCAGCAGTGAATCCAGGATTGCCCACAATGAGCAGTTCTTC. Its translation is CASSESRIAHNEQFF.

In its sample, this clonotype was seen a few times. This chain joins TRBV20-1 and TRBJ2-3, with a possible D match to TRBD1 (5 bases). The V gene's germline CDR1 is DFQATT and CDR2 SNEGSKA (reference sequence). The CDR3 has 14 amino acids. V was cut by 3 bases and J by 4 bases, with 14 bases left in between. The CDR3 region has the DNA TGCAGTGCTAGCAGGGCCAGCCCCCCAGATACGCAGTATTTT. This encodes CSASRASPPDTQYF.

The chain has TRBV6-5 and TRBJ2-7; the D gene is possibly TRBD1 (6 bases). This CDR3 contains 12 residues. Per the germline V gene, CDR1 is MNHEY and CDR2 is SVGAGI. Trimming stripped 8 bases from V and 4 bases from J, with 12 bases between. CDR3: CASRGRGYEQYF. The DNA of the CDR3 is TGTGCCAGCCGCGGCAGGGGTTACGAGCAGTACTTC.

The chain recombines TRBV24-1 with TRBJ2-1; 12 nucleotides agree with TRBD1. CDR1 is KGHDR, CDR2 SFDVKD, per germline. The V gene end was trimmed by 10 bases and the J gene end by 4 bases; junction bases not matched to a gene: 4. This CDR3 region has 14 residues. In nucleotides, the CDR3 is TGTGCCACGGGGACAGGGGGCGCGTACAATGAGCAGTTCTTC. Translating it yields CATGTGGAYNEQFF.

The V call is TRBV4-1, the J call TRBJ2-3, with D possibly matching TRBD2 (6 bases). Germline values: CDR1 MGHRA, CDR2 YSYEKL. CDR3 length: 18 residues. Trimming removed 1 base at V and 0 bases at J, with 17 bases between. The CDR3 reads CASSQVGTGGPSTDTQYF. Written as DNA, the CDR3 is TGCGCCAGCAGCCAAGTTGGGACTGGCGGTCCTAGCACAGATACGCAGTATTTT.